The 18 T cell receptor beta chains below all came from one sample that was sequenced in a study of CD8 T cells in Susac syndrome. The RNA, 0.5 to 1 ug, was put through reverse transcription using random hexamers. TCRdb used MiXCR to reprocess the immunoSEQ multiplex PCR reads, holding one entry per CDR3 protein. The data show a few hundred thousand distinct CDR3 sequences, with around 85% seen just once and roughly 0.1% held by the top ten. The specimen was CD8+ T cells from PBMCs. The receptors were gathered from a human donor with multiple sclerosis.

The chain couples TRBV4-1 to TRBJ2-3; D is undetermined. Germline values: CDR1 MGHRA, CDR2 YSYEKL. This CDR3 is 15 amino acids long. Trimming stripped 4 bases from V and 6 bases from J, with 17 bases between. The CDR3 protein is CASSPHATEYDTQYF. CDR3 sequence (DNA): TGCGCCAGCAGCCCCCATGCGACGGAGTATGATACGCAGTATTTT.

The chain combines TRBV29-1 with TRBJ1-2; 7 bases fit TRBD1. Germline V gene sequence: CDR1 SQVTM, CDR2 ANQGSEA. The CDR3 has 13 amino acids. V gave up 5 bases and J gave up 4 bases; unmatched junction bases: 7. The CDR3 nucleotides read TGCAGCGTTTGGGAGGGGGCTAGCTATGGCTACACCTTC. This translates into CSVWEGASYGYTF.

The V gene is TRBV10-3, the J gene TRBJ2-2; D is possibly TRBD1 or TRBD2 (6 bases each). Germline assignment: CDR1 ENHRY and CDR2 SYGVKD. Trimming removed 10 bases from V and 4 bases from J, with 16 bases in between. This CDR3 is built from 14 residues. CDR3 residues: CASRPSGATGELFF. The CDR3, as DNA: TGTGCCAGCCGCCCCTCGGGGGCCACCGGGGAGCTGTTTTTT.

The chain recombines TRBV20-1 with TRBJ2-3; D possibly corresponds to TRBD2 (5 bases). Per germline, CDR1 DFQATT and CDR2 SNEGSKA (reference sequence). The length of the CDR3 is 13 residues. The V gene lost 5 bases and the J gene lost 2 bases, with 11 bases spanning the gap. The CDR3 reads CSARTVITDTQYF. CDR3 nucleotides: TGCAGTGCTCGGACTGTAATCACAGATACGCAGTATTTT.

This chain connects TRBV3-1 to TRBJ2-2, with D possibly called TRBD1 or TRBD2 (6 bases each). Germline-derived CDR1 and CDR2 are LGHDT and YNNKEL (reference sequence). V was pared by 1 base and J by 3 bases, with 15 bases between. The CDR3 totals 17 residues. The chain's CDR3 is CASSQGGAGSYTGELFF. In nucleotides, the CDR3 is TGTGCCAGCAGCCAAGGGGGGGCAGGGTCCTACACCGGGGAGCTGTTTTTT.

This clonotype is a singleton in its sample. The chain links TRBV30 to TRBJ2-7; possibly TRBD1 for D (6 bases). Germline CDR1 and CDR2: GTSNPN and SVGIG (reference sequence). V was shortened by 2 bases and J by 5 bases, with 16 bases between the two germline ends. The CDR3 has 14 residues. The CDR3 coding sequence is TGTGCCTGGAGTCAGGGGCAGGGGAGTCACGAGCAGTACTTC. Protein: CAWSQGQGSHEQYF.

The chain has TRBV27 and TRBJ2-3, with D possibly being TRBD2 (6 bases). The CDR3 totals 15 residues. Per the germline V gene, CDR1 is MNHEY and CDR2 is SMNVEV (reference sequence). The V end lost 3 bases, the J end lost 2 bases, and 12 bases lay between the germline ends. The CDR3 protein is CASSFLSGATDTQYF. The CDR3 DNA follows: TGTGCCAGCAGTTTCCTTAGCGGAGCCACAGATACGCAGTATTTT.

This clonotype came up once. The chain links TRBV30 to TRBJ2-5; perhaps TRBD1 as D (5 bases). CDR1 GTSNPN and CDR2 SVGIG come from the germline V gene (reference sequence). The V and J ends lost 3 bases and 7 bases respectively, with 12 bases between them. The CDR3 runs 12 residues. CDR3 amino acids: CAWRDSGMTQYF. CDR3 DNA sequence: TGTGCCTGGAGAGACAGTGGGATGACCCAGTACTTC.

V is TRBV7-9 and J is TRBJ2-1, with TRBD1 matching over 10 bases. Germline CDR1 is SEHNR and CDR2 is FQNEAQ (reference sequence). Trimming cost V 5 bases and J 6 bases; bases outside gene matches: 4. This CDR3 has 14 residues. This CDR3 is CASSDRDRGNEQFF. Written as DNA, the CDR3 is TGTGCCAGCAGCGACCGGGACAGGGGCAATGAGCAGTTCTTC.

The gene calls are TRBV7-6 and TRBJ2-6; the D is unclear. The length of the CDR3 is 15 residues. V lost 4 bases to trimming and J lost 1 base, with 8 bases between them. Germline-derived CDR1 and CDR2 are SGHVS and FNYEAQ. This chain's CDR3 is CASSSGSSGANVLTF. In DNA, the CDR3 is TGTGCCAGCAGCTCGGGCTCTTCTGGGGCCAACGTCCTGACTTTC.

The V gene is TRBV28, the J gene TRBJ1-6; 7 nucleotides line up with TRBD1. From germline, CDR1 is MDHEN and CDR2 SYDVKM. The J segment lost 7 bases and the V segment lost 7 bases, leaving 10 bases of the junction unmatched. This CDR3 has 15 amino acids. CDR3 DNA sequence: TGTGCCAGCACCGGGACAGCAGAAGTCAATTCACCCCTCCACTTT. It encodes CASTGTAEVNSPLHF.

A single count supports this clonotype. The rearrangement uses TRBV7-6 and TRBJ2-7; 12 nucleotides align to TRBD2. This CDR3 has 15 amino acids. The germline V gene has CDR1 SGHVS and CDR2 FNYEAQ. Trimming removed 5 bases from V and 6 bases from J; junction bases left unmatched: 8. CDR3 sequence reads: CASSPQTSGSPEQYF. In DNA form, the CDR3 reads TGTGCCAGCAGCCCCCAGACTAGCGGGAGTCCCGAGCAGTACTTC.

CDR3 DNA sequence: TGTGCCAGCAGCCAAGAGGTGACGAGCTCCTACGAGCAGTACTTC. Protein sequence: CASSQEVTSSYEQYF. The genes are TRBV4-2 and TRBJ2-7; D gene ambiguous. V shed 0 bases and J shed 0 bases, with 9 bases lying between them. Germline CDR1 LGHNA, CDR2 YNFKEQ. The CDR3 sequence is 15 residues long.

The chain carries TRBV30 and TRBJ1-1, with no clear D. Trimming cost V 3 bases and J 8 bases, with 16 bases left between them. Germline V gene lookup returns CDR1 GTSNPN and CDR2 SVGIG (reference sequence). This CDR3 has 13 amino acids. CDR3: CAWSFGEHVEAFF. The CDR3 coding sequence is TGTGCCTGGAGCTTCGGAGAGCACGTGGAAGCTTTCTTT.

This chain uses TRBV30 with TRBJ2-7, with TRBD2 identical over 9 bases. Germline-derived CDR1 and CDR2 are GTSNPN and SVGIG (reference sequence). V was pared by 2 bases and J by 4 bases, with 6 bases of the junction left unmatched. The CDR3 sequence is 14 residues long. The CDR3 protein is CAWSYLSGSYEQYF. DNA for the CDR3: TGTGCCTGGAGTTATCTTAGCGGGAGTTACGAGCAGTACTTC.

V is TRBV24-1 and J is TRBJ2-7, with D uncertain. With 5 bases removed from V and 2 bases from J, the gap between germline ends came to 12 bases. Germline assignment: CDR1 KGHDR and CDR2 SFDVKD. The CDR3 has 14 residues. The CDR3 coding sequence is TGTGCCACCAGTGGAAGGATCCTGACCTACGAGCAGTACTTC. It codes for CATSGRILTYEQYF.

The gene calls are TRBV29-1 and TRBJ2-1, with TRBD1 matching over 7 bases. The CDR3 is made up of 15 amino acids. Germline values: CDR1 SQVTM, CDR2 ANQGSEA. J lost 1 base, V lost 3 bases, and 6 bases had no gene match. Written as DNA, the CDR3 is TGCAGCGTTGACCCTAGACAGGGTTCCTACAATGAGCAGTTCTTC. Amino acid sequence: CSVDPRQGSYNEQFF.

CDR3 amino acids: CASSIGQGIEQFF. The CDR3, as DNA: TGTGCCAGTAGTATAGGGCAGGGCATTGAGCAGTTCTTC. The chain carries TRBV19 and TRBJ2-1; D perhaps matches TRBD1 (5 bases). This CDR3 contains 13 residues. CDR1 is LNHDA, CDR2 SQIVND, per germline (reference sequence). Trimming shortened V by 1 base and J by 9 bases, and 10 bases separated the two germline ends.